The 20 T cell receptor beta chains in this list originate from one sample, sequenced in a study of blood T cells in healthy people across ages. Combining a sample-barcoded 5' primer with a J-beta primer mix, a second PCR ran for roughly 7 to 12 cycles. One entry per CDR3 protein results from TCRdb running MiXCR on the 5' RACE reads. The repertoire holds some 790,000 distinct CDR3 sequences, with under 30% as singletons. Input material: blood. Source of these receptors: a woman of 80 years or more in good health.

A word on this clonotype: This may stem from a read error, because a much larger clone lies one nucleotide away. The chain recombines TRBV5-1 with TRBJ2-1; TRBD2 matches 7 bases. Trimming took 3 bases from V and 4 from J; bases not matched to a gene: 7. The CDR3 is made up of 15 amino acids. Germline CDR1 reads SGHRS; CDR2 reads YFSETQ. Written as DNA, the CDR3 is TGCGCCAGCAGCTGGATGGCGGGGGTTTACAATGAGCAGTTCTTC. Residues: CASSWMAGVYNEQFF.

The chain carries TRBV9 and TRBJ1-6, with D tentatively TRBD1 (5 bases). CDR3 size: 15 residues. V was clipped by 4 bases and J by 6 bases, with 14 bases between them. Germline CDR1 and CDR2: SGDLS and YYNGEE. In DNA, the CDR3 is TGTGCCAGCAGCTTGGGACTAGACGGTAATTCACCCCTCCACTTT. Its protein is CASSLGLDGNSPLHF.

As to this clonotype: A much bigger clone sits one base away, suggesting this may be a read error. This chain links TRBV7-8 with TRBJ1-2; D is uncertain. CDR1 SGHVS and CDR2 FQNEAQ come from the germline V gene. The CDR3 loop spans 15 amino acids. CDR3 loop: CASSFGGRPIYGYIF. The CDR3 DNA reads TGTGCCAGCAGCTTCGGCGGAAGGCCGATCTATGGCTACATCTTC.

V is TRBV2 and J is TRBJ2-1, with 9 nucleotides matching TRBD1. J was trimmed by 6 bases and V by 8 bases; bases with no gene match: 5. The germline V gene has CDR1 SNHLY and CDR2 FYNNEI. This CDR3 is built from 13 residues. The CDR3 DNA is TGTGCCAGCCAACCACAGGGGGCCAATGAGCAGTTCTTC. The encoded protein is CASQPQGANEQFF.

The sample holds many counts of this clonotype. The chain is built from TRBV6-2 or TRBV6-3 and TRBJ2-4; possible D gene TRBD2, 7 bases. The germline V gene has CDR1 MNHEY and CDR2 SVGEGT. The CDR3 totals 14 residues. Trimming pared 4 bases from V and 7 bases from J, leaving 14 bases between. The DNA for the CDR3 is TGTGCCAGCAGTTGGGGGGGCCCATTGAACATTCAGTACTTC. It codes for CASSWGGPLNIQYF.

This clonotype came up many times. V is TRBV20-1 and J is TRBJ2-5, with TRBD2 matching over 8 bases. This CDR3 has 15 residues. V shed 6 bases and J 2 bases; nucleotides not matched to a gene: 11. The germline V gene has CDR1 DFQATT and CDR2 SNEGSKA (reference sequence). The CDR3 sequence: CSAGERGPNQETQYF. CDR3 bases: TGCAGTGCAGGGGAGCGGGGGCCGAATCAAGAGACCCAGTACTTC.

On this clonotype itself: A junction end diverges from the germline sequence, so it may reflect a read error. The chain is built from TRBV29-1 and TRBJ2-5; the D gene could be TRBD1 or TRBD2 (5 bases each). CDR1 is SQVTM and CDR2 is ANQGSEA in the germline V gene. The CDR3 length is 12 residues. Here the CDR3 reads CSGTGTQEAQYF. For the CDR3, the DNA is TGCAGCGGGACGGGGACCCAAGAGGCCCAGTACTTC.

A word on this clonotype: The junction shows a germline mismatch at one end, possibly a read error. This chain links TRBV18 with TRBJ2-3; tentatively, D is TRBD1 (6 bases). Per germline, CDR1 KGHSH and CDR2 LQKENI. The CDR3 is 13 residues long. CDR3 bases: TGTGCCGGCTCACCACAGGGTGGAGATACGCAGTATTTT. Translated: CAGSPQGGDTQYF.

Ten or more counts support this clonotype. The chain combines TRBV20-1 with TRBJ1-4; D is possibly TRBD1 (5 bases). The V end was cut by 0 bases, the J end by 7 bases, with 12 bases between. This CDR3 contains 14 residues. Germline values: CDR1 DFQATT, CDR2 SNEGSKA (reference sequence). In nucleotides, the CDR3 is TGCAGTGCTAGAGAACGCCGTAGGGGTGAAAAACTGTTTTTT. It translates to CSARERRRGEKLFF.

The CDR3 coding sequence is TGTGCCAGCAGCGGGGGACAGCCTTCCTACGAGCAGTACTTC. Its translation: CASSGGQPSYEQYF. V and J are TRBV21-1 and TRBJ2-1; TRBD1, the table's D call, was not compared with the DNA. TRBJ2-7 explains the end of the DNA better; the J call may be wrong. TRBV21-1 is reported as a pseudogene. The CDR3 totals 14 residues.

Of note for this clonotype: One base away lies a much larger clone, so this may be a sequencing read error. The J gene is TRBJ2-7, the V gene TRBV7-2, with D perhaps matching TRBD2 (6 bases). V lost 6 bases, J lost 7 bases, and 22 bases lay in between. This CDR3 comprises 15 residues. CDR1 SGHTA and CDR2 FQGNSA come from the germline V gene. This CDR3 reads CASSQRRGIHNEQYF. CDR3 coding DNA: TGTGCCAGCAGTCAGCGCCGGGGGATCCACAATGAGCAGTACTTC.

Points on this clonotype: A much more abundant neighbour one base away suggests this may be a read error. The rearrangement joins TRBV30 to TRBJ1-2; D is unclear. Looked up from germline, CDR1 is GTSNPN and CDR2 is SVGIG (reference sequence). This CDR3 comprises 16 residues. CDR3 nucleotides: TGTGCCTGGAAACCCCAAGGCGGAGCATCCATCTATGGCCACACCTTC. Its protein product is CAWKPQGGASIYGHTF.

This clonotype was seen repeatedly, ten times or more. V usage is TRBV2 and J usage is TRBJ2-5; 10 positions match TRBD2. The CDR3 has 15 amino acids. Germline CDR1 reads SNHLY; CDR2 reads FYNNEI. Unmatched junction bases numbered 5, after V lost 2 bases and J lost 5 bases. CDR3 nucleotide sequence: TGTGCCAGCAGTGAAAGGCTAGCGGGGGTGGAGACCCAGTACTTC. Its protein product is CASSERLAGVETQYF.

V usage is TRBV29-1 and J usage is TRBJ2-1; the D call may be TRBD1 or TRBD2 (5 bases each). CDR3 length: 13 amino acids. Germline V gene data show CDR1 as SQVTM and CDR2 as ANQGSEA. The V end was cut by 7 bases, the J end by 8 bases, with 18 bases between. This CDR3 is CSASGAGYHEQFF. CDR3 nucleotide sequence: TGCAGCGCCTCCGGGGCAGGGTATCATGAGCAGTTCTTC.

This clonotype was counted many times. The chain has TRBV6-2 or TRBV6-3 and TRBJ2-1, with 12 bases fitting TRBD2. Trimming removed 10 bases from V and 1 base from J; junction bases left unmatched: 5. In germline, CDR1 is MNHEY, CDR2 SVGEGT. The CDR3 is made up of 15 amino acids. DNA for the CDR3: TGTGCCATAACTAGCGGGGGGCCTTCCTACAATGAGCAGTTCTTC. Amino acid sequence: CAITSGGPSYNEQFF.

This clonotype occurred many times. The chain recombines TRBV6-5 with TRBJ2-7; 10 bases align to TRBD1. Germline V CDR1 and CDR2: MNHEY, SVGAGI. V was pared by 7 bases and J by 7 bases, with 7 bases of the junction left unmatched. The CDR3 runs to 13 residues. The CDR3 nucleotides read TGTGCCAGCAAGCGACAGGGGGCAGGGGAGCAGTACTTC. As protein: CASKRQGAGEQYF.

V and J are TRBV7-8 and TRBJ1-2, with 11 bases identical to TRBD1. With 6 bases clipped from V and 4 bases from J, the junction kept 7 bases outside the gene matches. CDR1 is SGHVS, CDR2 FQNEAQ, per germline. There are 15 residues in the CDR3. As DNA, the CDR3 is TGTGCCAGCAGTCAAAAAGGGACAGGGGGCTATGGCTACACCTTC. Translation gives CASSQKGTGGYGYTF. Full variable domain (rest looked up from reference TRBV7-8 and TRBJ1-2): GAGVSQSPRYKVAKRGQDVALRCDPISGHVSLFWYQQALGQGPEFLTYFQNEAQLDKSGLPSDRFFAERPEGSVSTLKIQRTQQEDSAVYLCASSQKGTGGYGYTFGSGTRLTVV.

This clonotype was picked up a small number of times. J is TRBJ1-1 and V is TRBV12-3 or TRBV12-4; D might be TRBD1 (6 bases). This CDR3 is 16 amino acids long. Trimming took off 2 bases at V and 1 base at J, with 14 bases between the two ends. CDR3 nucleotide sequence: TGTGCCAGCAGTTTATGGAGACAGGTTACGAACACTGAAGCTTTCTTT. This translates into CASSLWRQVTNTEAFF.

On this clonotype itself: The junction departs from the called germline gene at one end, perhaps through a read error. The chain couples TRBV20-1 to TRBJ1-6, with a weak D call TRBD1 (5 bases). The germline gives CDR1 DFQATT, CDR2 SNEGSKA (reference sequence). This CDR3 spans 15 amino acids. CDR3 DNA sequence: TGCAGTGCTAGAGCACTCCAGGGCTATAATTCGCCCCTCCACTTT. Its translation: CSARALQGYNSPLHF.

As for this clonotype: A much larger clone is a single base away; this may be a read error. The genes are TRBV5-1 and TRBJ2-7; 8 bases are shared with TRBD2. The J call may be in error: the DNA end matches TRBJ2-5 better. Germline V gene data show CDR1 as SGHRS and CDR2 as YFSETQ. This CDR3 contains 14 residues. This CDR3 reads CASNPAGAQETQYF. The CDR3 bases are TGCGCCAGCAACCCAGCGGGGGCCCAAGAGACCCAGTACTTC.